These 28 T cell receptor delta chains were sequenced from one sample in a study of Vδ1+ human thymocytes (dated by TCRdb to the late 2010s). Study-level results and caveats: Thymic TRG and TRD repertoires appeared highly polyclonal with Gaussian CDR3 length distributions, unlike oligoclonal peripheral blood repertoires.

For these receptors, no antigen is known. Data came from an Illumina MiSeq. RNA extraction was carried out with the RNeasy mini kit, and reverse transcription was then done using Superscript III. To generate the CDR3 amplicons, a multiplex PCR was run using pooled V-gene forward primers together with a constant-region reverse primer that carried Illumina adaptor overhangs. TCRdb reprocessed the public data with the CATT caller; entries with the same nucleotide sequence were combined afterwards. Across this sample there are 70,000 to 90,000 delta-chain clones, with approximately 37% seen only once. Of the sample, 0.2% to 0.3% is held by the ten largest clones. Sequenced input: Vdelta1+ gamma-delta thymocytes from the thymus. The sample's cell subset or site label, decoded: FACS-sorted CD3+ TCRalphabeta- TCRVdelta1+ TCRVdelta2- thymocytes. These receptors all stem from a boy younger than two who had congenital heart surgery.

The chain recombines TRDV1 with TRDJ1, with 9 bases aligning to TRDD3. Germline V gene data show CDR1 as TSWWSYY and CDR2 as QGS. The CDR3 totals 19 residues. Trimming cost V 9 bases and J 0 bases; bases outside gene matches: 20. The CDR3 loop reads CALGRFPPGDTRYTDKLIF. The DNA of the CDR3 is TGTGCTCTCGGGCGCTTTCCTCCTGGGGATACGCGGTACACCGATAAACTCATCTTT.

This clone was counted only a few times. The gene calls are TRDV1 and TRDJ1; 7 positions agree with TRDD3. The CDR3 runs to 21 residues. Germline V lookup: CDR1 TSWWSYY, CDR2 QGS. After removal of 3 bases from V and 3 bases from J, the junction contained 25 bases not matched to a gene. The CDR3 sequence: CALGEIPTTVGIGRAADKLIF. The CDR3 DNA reads TGTGCTCTTGGGGAGATACCTACCACTGTGGGGATAGGGCGAGCAGCCGATAAACTCATCTTT.

This clone showed up just a few times. The rearrangement uses TRDV1 and TRDJ1; perhaps TRDD3 as D (6 bases). V lost 2 bases and J 8 bases, leaving 18 bases between the germline ends. This CDR3 comprises 15 residues. Germline V gene data show CDR1 as TSWWSYY and CDR2 as QGS. The CDR3 loop reads CALGEVTKGDKKLIF. The CDR3 region has the DNA TGTGCTCTTGGGGAAGTAACTAAGGGGGACAAAAAACTCATCTTT.

This clone was picked up a small number of times. The chain recombines TRDV1 with TRDJ1; 12 bases are a match to TRDD3. Germline CDR1 reads TSWWSYY; CDR2 reads QGS. Trimming at V came to 5 bases and at J to 0 bases, leaving 13 bases not matched to a gene. This CDR3 comprises 19 residues. Here the CDR3 DNA reads TGTGCTCTTGGGTCCATCACGACACTGGGGGATACTTACACCGATAAACTCATCTTT. Translation gives CALGSITTLGDTYTDKLIF.

This clone showed up just a few times. The gene calls are TRDV1 and TRDJ1; a weak D match, TRDD2 (6 bases). This CDR3 region has 17 residues. Trimming shortened V by 0 bases and J by 3 bases, and 17 bases separated the two germline ends. Germline-derived CDR1 and CDR2 are TSWWSYY and QGS. Written as DNA, the CDR3 is TGTGCTCTTGGGGAACTTTTCCTAGTGACGAGTTCCGATAAACTCATCTTT. Protein sequence: CALGELFLVTSSDKLIF.

The genes are TRDV1 and TRDJ1; D uncertain. The CDR3 is 20 amino acids. Trimming pared 3 bases from V and 0 bases from J, leaving 26 bases between. The germline V gene has CDR1 TSWWSYY and CDR2 QGS. CDR3: CALGDPGDPDPVRYTDKLIF. The DNA for the CDR3 is TGTGCTCTTGGGGACCCCGGAGACCCAGACCCGGTACGGTACACCGATAAACTCATCTTT.

The V gene is TRDV1, the J gene TRDJ1, with D tentatively TRDD3 (6 bases). V was shortened by 3 bases and J by 0 bases, with 20 bases between the two germline ends. CDR1 and CDR2 (germline): TSWWSYY, QGS. The CDR3 loop spans 18 amino acids. The CDR3 nucleotides read TGTGCTCTTGGGGAGACTAGGGGCGGGGATCTGTACACCGATAAACTCATCTTT. Translation: CALGETRGGDLYTDKLIF.

V is TRDV1 and J is TRDJ1, with 13 bases identical to TRDD3. Germline assignment: CDR1 TSWWSYY and CDR2 QGS. The V gene end was trimmed by 5 bases and the J gene end by 3 bases; junction bases not matched to a gene: 27. The CDR3 is 23 residues long. CDR3 nucleotide sequence: TGTGCTCTTGGGCTCTCGGGTAACTCCCCCGTACTGGGGGATACGGGTCAGCCCGATAAACTCATCTTT. Residues: CALGLSGNSPVLGDTGQPDKLIF.

The rearrangement joins TRDV1 to TRDJ1; TRDD3 aligns across 9 bases. Trimming removed 0 bases from V and 8 bases from J; junction bases left unmatched: 25. There are 21 residues in the CDR3. From germline, CDR1 is TSWWSYY and CDR2 QGS. CDR3 amino acids: CALGELLPSGGDTPKAPKLIF. The CDR3 coding sequence is TGTGCTCTTGGGGAACTCCTACCCTCTGGTGGGGATACGCCGAAGGCACCCAAACTCATCTTT.

V is TRDV1 and J is TRDJ1; 7 bases agree with TRDD2. V dropped 4 bases and J dropped 1; count of bases not matched to a gene: 18. Germline V CDR1 and CDR2: TSWWSYY, QGS. The CDR3 spans 19 residues. The CDR3 sequence is CALGGYSYPELGLTDKLIF. The CDR3 DNA follows: TGTGCTCTTGGGGGTTATTCCTACCCGGAGCTGGGTCTCACCGATAAACTCATCTTT.

This clone showed up just a few times. The chain uses TRDV1 and TRDJ1, with 8 nucleotides matching TRDD3. The CDR3 is made up of 17 amino acids. Germline-derived CDR1 and CDR2 are TSWWSYY and QGS. The trim removed 1 base at V and 0 bases at J, leaving 7 bases unmatched. The CDR3 bases are TGTGCTCTTGGGGAACCTCTTTTACTGGGGGACACCGATAAACTCATCTTT. This sequence encodes CALGEPLLLGDTDKLIF.

This chain joins TRDV1 and TRDJ1; a possible D gene is TRDD3 (5 bases). V was shortened by 6 bases and J by 4 bases, with 21 bases between the two germline ends. The CDR3 extends over 16 amino acids. CDR1 is TSWWSYY, CDR2 QGS, per germline. The CDR3 region has the DNA TGTGCTCTTGGTTTGAGGTTGGGGTCCCCCGGCGATAAACTCATCTTT. This gives the protein CALGLRLGSPGDKLIF.

This chain uses TRDV1 with TRDJ1; 7 bases align to TRDD2. V trimming: 3 bases; J trimming: 0 bases; junction bases outside the gene matches: 34. CDR3 length: 25 residues. The germline CDR1 and CDR2 sequences are TSWWSYY and QGS. The CDR3 region is CALGEPPSFTPGWGAARAYTDKLIF. The CDR3 bases are TGTGCTCTTGGGGAGCCCCCTTCCTTCACGCCCGGTTGGGGTGCCGCTCGAGCCTACACCGATAAACTCATCTTT.

Notes on this clone: A much larger clone is a single base away; this may be a read error. At the DNA level, this CDR3 is encoded by other sequences in the same sample as well. V and J are TRDV2 and TRDJ1, with D possibly being TRDD3 (5 bases). The CDR3 covers 12 residues. CDR1 and CDR2 (germline): GEAIGNYY, EKD. V lost 7 bases, J lost 1 base, and 9 bases lay in between. The CDR3 is CAWGRTTDKLIF. The CDR3 DNA sequence: TGTGCCTGGGGGAGGACCACCGATAAACTCATCTTT.

This clone was observed a handful of times. The rearrangement uses TRDV1 and TRDJ1, with TRDD3 matching over 13 bases. Per germline, CDR1 TSWWSYY and CDR2 QGS. V gave up 5 bases and J gave up 0 bases; unmatched junction bases: 21. The CDR3 spans 22 residues. DNA for the CDR3: TGTGCTCTTGGGAATCCCTTCCTACCCGTACTGGGGGATACGAAGTACACCGATAAACTCATCTTT. Its protein product is CALGNPFLPVLGDTKYTDKLIF.

The chain couples TRDV1 to TRDJ1, with 10 bases matching TRDD3. Germline CDR1 TSWWSYY, CDR2 QGS. The CDR3 covers 21 residues. The V and J ends lost 2 bases and 4 bases, in that order; junction bases with no gene match: 22. CDR3 nucleotides: TGTGCTCTTGGGGAAATAGATGGTCACCAGTACTGGGGGATTGCGGTCGATAAACTCATCTTT. Its translation is CALGEIDGHQYWGIAVDKLIF.

This clone is categorized as medium-sized. V is TRDV2 and J is TRDJ1; the match to TRDD3 covers 11 bases. Germline values: CDR1 GEAIGNYY, CDR2 EKD. J gave up 0 bases and V 0 bases, and 20 bases lay outside the gene matches. The CDR3 consists of 22 residues. The CDR3 is CACDTPSRRYGLGDKYTDKLIF. Here the CDR3 DNA reads TGTGCCTGTGACACCCCCTCGCGGCGGTACGGACTGGGGGATAAGTACACCGATAAACTCATCTTT.

This clone has just a few counts. V usage is TRDV1 and J usage is TRDJ1; 7 nucleotides align to TRDD3. The V and J ends lost 1 base and 7 bases, in that order; junction bases with no gene match: 27. The CDR3 consists of 21 residues. Germline-derived CDR1 and CDR2 are TSWWSYY and QGS. The DNA for the CDR3 is TGTGCTCTTGGGGAACAAATGCCCCATCCTAAGGCGGATACGGTCAGACCTAAACTCATCTTT. Translation gives CALGEQMPHPKADTVRPKLIF.

This chain links TRDV2 with TRDJ1; D unclear. The CDR3 is 16 residues long. Trimming removed 0 bases from V and 2 bases from J, with 15 bases in between. Germline CDR1 and CDR2: GEAIGNYY and EKD. CDR3 DNA sequence: TGTGCCTGTGACACCGGAAGGGACCCCTCGACCGATAAACTCATCTTT. Residues: CACDTGRDPSTDKLIF.

The chain recombines TRDV1 with TRDJ1; 11 bases map to TRDD3. The V gene's germline CDR1 is TSWWSYY and CDR2 QGS. The CDR3 length is 19 residues. Losses at the gene ends were 3 bases for V and 7 bases for J; bases not matched to a gene: 19. CDR3 protein: CALGELLPLYGGYALKLIF. The CDR3 coding sequence is TGTGCTCTTGGGGAGCTTCTTCCTCTTTATGGGGGATACGCGCTTAAACTCATCTTT.

This rearrangement joins TRDV2 to TRDJ1; the D gene is possibly TRDD3 (6 bases). This CDR3 has 15 amino acids. V lost 0 bases and J lost 2, with 12 bases in between. The germline V gene has CDR1 GEAIGNYY and CDR2 EKD. CDR3 region: CACDTGWGLTDKLIF. The CDR3 nucleotides read TGTGCCTGTGACACCGGGTGGGGGTTAACCGATAAACTCATCTTT.

The chain recombines TRDV1 with TRDJ1; 13 positions agree with TRDD3. In germline, CDR1 is TSWWSYY, CDR2 QGS. J lost 3 bases, V lost 3 bases, and 25 bases had no gene match. The CDR3 extends over 23 amino acids. The chain's CDR3 is CALGDSGFLRTQLGDTVPDKLIF. DNA for the CDR3: TGTGCTCTTGGGGACTCAGGGTTCCTACGTACGCAACTGGGGGATACGGTTCCCGATAAACTCATCTTT.

This clone was detected only a few times. The chain couples TRDV1 to TRDJ1, with a possible D match to TRDD3 (6 bases). From germline, CDR1 is TSWWSYY and CDR2 QGS. V lost 3 bases, J lost 0 bases, and 20 bases lay in between. This CDR3 comprises 18 residues. The CDR3 DNA follows: TGTGCTCTTGGGGAGAAGGCGACCGTGACTGGGTACACCGATAAACTCATCTTT. This encodes CALGEKATVTGYTDKLIF.

This clone turned up a few times. This sequence joins TRDV1 and TRDJ1, with TRDD2 as a possible D gene (6 bases). Trimming took 4 bases from V and 0 from J, leaving 18 bases between them. Germline CDR1 reads TSWWSYY; CDR2 reads QGS. The CDR3 covers 17 residues. CDR3: CALGAQPFPMYTDKLIF. Here the CDR3 DNA reads TGTGCTCTTGGGGCCCAGCCCTTCCCGATGTACACCGATAAACTCATCTTT.

Only a few counts were recorded for this clone. The rearrangement uses TRDV1 and TRDJ1; 7 positions agree with TRDD2. Germline CDR1 is TSWWSYY and CDR2 is QGS. The CDR3 totals 19 residues. V was clipped by 3 bases and J by 2 bases; unmatched bases: 18. CDR3 sequence reads: CALGEENFLPPFTTDKLIF. In nucleotides, the CDR3 is TGTGCTCTTGGGGAGGAAAATTTCCTACCACCTTTCACGACCGATAAACTCATCTTT.

V usage is TRDV1 and J usage is TRDJ1, with TRDD3 as a possible D gene (7 bases). The CDR3 loop spans 20 amino acids. Trimming pared 2 bases from V and 0 bases from J, leaving 25 bases between. Germline assignment: CDR1 TSWWSYY and CDR2 QGS. The CDR3 nucleotides read TGTGCTCTTGGGGAATTAGACCTTCCGTACTGGGGCCTGAACACCGATAAACTCATCTTT. The encoded protein is CALGELDLPYWGLNTDKLIF.

This clone was detected a few times. The chain recombines TRDV1 with TRDJ1; perhaps TRDD2 as D (7 bases). CDR1 is TSWWSYY, CDR2 QGS, per germline. The length of the CDR3 is 19 residues. Between the trimmed V and J ends, which lost 3 bases and 1 base, there was a span of 24 bases. The CDR3 here is CALGEGSYPYWEFTDKLIF. The CDR3 coding sequence is TGTGCTCTTGGGGAGGGTTCCTACCCCTACTGGGAATTCACCGATAAACTCATCTTT.

This chain connects TRDV1 to TRDJ1; TRDD3 matches at 12 bases. The CDR3 has 21 amino acids. V was pared by 1 base and J by 4 bases, with 19 bases of the junction left unmatched. The V gene's germline CDR1 is TSWWSYY and CDR2 QGS. CDR3 amino acids: CALGEPDWGIQLPTLDDKLIF. Written as DNA, the CDR3 is TGTGCTCTTGGGGAACCCGACTGGGGGATACAATTGCCCACCCTGGACGATAAACTCATCTTT.